These 27 T cell receptor beta chains were all obtained from the same sample, sequenced in a study of response to subunit inactivated influenza vaccine. TCRdb processed the RT-PCR reads anew with MiXCR; each CDR3 protein has one entry. Among 600,000 to 850,000 distinct CDR3 sequences listed, 13% to 15% were seen once. Here the sequenced sample was PBMCs from blood, taken 14 days before vaccination. These receptors were collected from a man between 50 and 59 years old who received an inactivated influenza vaccine.

The sample holds many counts of this clonotype. The chain recombines TRBV6-5 with TRBJ2-3; 16 bases match TRBD2. Per the germline V gene, CDR1 is MNHEY and CDR2 is SVGAGI. The CDR3 is made up of 19 amino acids. The ends lost 1 base at V and 3 bases at J; junction bases unmatched: 7. CDR3 region: CASSYYGTSGGASTDTQYF. In DNA form, the CDR3 reads TGTGCCAGCAGTTACTACGGGACTAGCGGGGGGGCCAGTACAGATACGCAGTATTTT.

This clonotype was counted only a few times. The V gene is TRBV4-3, the J gene TRBJ2-5; no definite D call. The CDR3 has 16 amino acids. With 0 bases removed from V and 5 bases from J, the gap between germline ends came to 16 bases. Germline CDR1 is LGHNA and CDR2 is YSLEER. The CDR3 region is CASSQDGPPFRETQYF. The CDR3 DNA reads as TGCGCCAGCAGCCAAGACGGGCCGCCCTTTCGGGAGACCCAGTACTTC.

The chain recombines TRBV12-3 or TRBV12-4 with TRBJ2-1, with unresolved D. V was clipped by 7 bases and J by 2 bases, with 15 bases between them. This CDR3 region has 15 residues. The CDR3 sequence is CASTSGWLPYNEQFF. In DNA, the CDR3 is TGTGCCAGCACCTCCGGGTGGCTCCCCTACAATGAGCAGTTCTTC.

The rearrangement joins TRBV4-3 to TRBJ1-2; D call uncertain. The CDR3 has 14 amino acids. V was shortened by 0 bases and J by 5 bases, with 10 bases between the two germline ends. Germline CDR1 and CDR2: LGHNA and YSLEER. The CDR3 is CASSQEGGGYGYTF. The DNA for the CDR3 is TGCGCCAGCAGCCAAGAGGGCGGAGGGTATGGCTACACCTTC.

This clonotype turned up a few times. The V gene is TRBV6-5, the J gene TRBJ2-7, with D unclear. Per the germline V gene, CDR1 is MNHEY and CDR2 is SVGAGI. CDR3 length: 14 amino acids. V lost 2 bases, J lost 5 bases, and 13 bases lay in between. The CDR3 nucleotides read TGTGCCAGCAGTTACAGTCAGGTGAAGGACGAGCAGTACTTC. Translated: CASSYSQVKDEQYF.

The gene calls are TRBV10-3 and TRBJ1-1; 7 bases line up with TRBD1. J gave up 10 bases and V 4 bases, and 9 bases lay outside the gene matches. From germline, CDR1 is ENHRY and CDR2 SYGVKD. There are 13 residues in the CDR3. As DNA, the CDR3 is TGTGCCATCAGTGGGTCCGACAGGGCTGTAGCTTTCTTT. Translation: CAISGSDRAVAFF.

Written as DNA, the CDR3 is TGTGCCAGCAGTTATGCAGCGGGGAATCCCCGCTACAATGAGCAGTTCTTC. The encoded protein is CASSYAAGNPRYNEQFF. The rearrangement joins TRBV28 to TRBJ2-1; 7 positions agree with TRBD2. Germline assignment: CDR1 MDHEN and CDR2 SYDVKM. The CDR3 covers 17 residues. The V gene end was trimmed by 4 bases and the J gene end by 3 bases; junction bases not matched to a gene: 12.

The chain joins TRBV30 to TRBJ2-2, with a possible D match to TRBD1 (5 bases). The CDR3 is made up of 14 amino acids. V lost 5 bases and J lost 0, with 10 bases in between. CDR1 and CDR2 from the germline V gene are GTSNPN and SVGIG (reference sequence). The CDR3 protein is CAWDQGANTGELFF. The CDR3 DNA sequence: TGTGCCTGGGATCAAGGGGCGAACACCGGGGAGCTGTTTTTT. Full variable domain (remainder filled in from reference TRBV30 and TRBJ2-2): SQTIHQWPATLVQPVGSPLSLECTVEGTSNPNLYWYRQAAGRGLQLLFYSVGIGQISSEVPQNLSASRPQDRQFILSSKKLLLSDSGFYLCAWDQGANTGELFFGEGSRLTVL.

This clonotype has at least ten counts. The genes are TRBV15 and TRBJ2-7, with D possibly TRBD1 on 5 matching bases. Trimming shortened V by 0 bases and J by 2 bases, and 8 bases separated the two germline ends. The CDR3 is made up of 14 amino acids. Per the germline V gene, CDR1 is LNHNV and CDR2 is YYDKDF (reference sequence). CDR3 sequence reads: CATSRDRGAYEQYF. The CDR3 DNA follows: TGTGCCACCAGCAGAGATAGGGGTGCCTACGAGCAGTACTTC.

This clonotype showed up many times. V usage is TRBV4-3 and J usage is TRBJ2-1; 11 nucleotides agree with TRBD2. V was pared by 0 bases and J by 7 bases, with 5 bases of the junction left unmatched. Germline loops: CDR1 LGHNA, CDR2 YSLEER. This CDR3 has 16 residues. The CDR3 spells CASSQELAGGKNEQFF. CDR3 sequence (DNA): TGCGCCAGCAGCCAAGAATTAGCGGGAGGGAAAAATGAGCAGTTCTTC.

V gene TRBV13 combines with J gene TRBJ2-1, with D maybe TRBD1 (6 bases). V shed 4 bases and J shed 7 bases, with 11 bases lying between them. Germline CDR1 reads PRHDT; CDR2 reads FYEKMQ (reference sequence). The CDR3 loop spans 13 amino acids. The chain's CDR3 is CASSSFRGNEQFF. The CDR3 nucleotides read TGTGCCAGCAGCTCCTTCAGGGGTAATGAGCAGTTCTTC. The complete variable domain, with remaining parts taken from reference TRBV13 and TRBJ2-1, reads AAGVIQSPRHLIKEKRETATLKCYPIPRHDTVYWYQQGPGQDPQFLISFYEKMQSDKGSIPDRFSAQQFSDYHSELNMSSLELGDSALYFCASSSFRGNEQFFGPGTRLTVL.

This clonotype was counted a few times. This chain joins TRBV4-3 and TRBJ1-5; possible D gene TRBD1, 6 bases. The V and J ends lost 0 bases and 3 bases respectively, with 12 bases between them. In germline, CDR1 is LGHNA, CDR2 YSLEER. The CDR3 spans 16 residues. DNA for the CDR3: TGCGCCAGCAGCCAAGATTGGGGGGGCTACAATCAGCCCCAGCATTTT. Protein sequence: CASSQDWGGYNQPQHF.

The rearrangement links TRBV18 to TRBJ2-4; tentatively, D is TRBD2 (6 bases). CDR1 and CDR2 (germline): KGHSH, LQKENI. The V end lost 8 bases, the J end lost 0 bases, and 23 bases lay between the germline ends. CDR3 size: 18 residues. In nucleotides, the CDR3 is TGTGCCAGCCCTCTGTGGCGGGGCAGGCGACCAGCCAAAAACATTCAGTACTTC. It yields the protein CASPLWRGRRPAKNIQYF. The variable domain in full, completed from reference TRBV18 and TRBJ2-4, reads NAGVMQNPRHLVRRRGQEARLRCSPMKGHSHVYWYRQLPEEGLKFMVYLQKENIIDESGMPKERFSAEFPKEGPSILRIQQVVRGDSAAYFCASPLWRGRRPAKNIQYFGAGTRLSVL.

J is TRBJ2-2 and V is TRBV12-3 or TRBV12-4, with TRBD2 as a possible D gene (6 bases). V was trimmed by 6 bases and J by 2 bases, leaving 13 bases between them. There are 15 residues in the CDR3. The CDR3 sequence: CASSLPAGNTGELFF. CDR3 nucleotides: TGTGCCAGCAGCCTCCCCGCGGGAAACACCGGGGAGCTGTTTTTT.

This clonotype turned up a few times. This chain connects TRBV3-1 to TRBJ2-7; no reliable D call. The length of the CDR3 is 14 residues. Germline values: CDR1 LGHDT, CDR2 YNNKEL (reference sequence). V lost 3 bases and J lost 2, with 11 bases in between. For the CDR3, the DNA is TGTGCCAGCAGCCATACACAGAACACCTACGAGCAGTACTTC. Translation gives CASSHTQNTYEQYF.

This clonotype has a handful of counts. An end of the junction differs from the germline gene, which may be a read error. The V gene is TRBV29-1, the J gene TRBJ2-5; D perhaps matches TRBD1 (7 bases). This CDR3 has 9 amino acids. CDR1 and CDR2 from the germline V gene are SQVTM and ANQGSEA. CDR3 region: CGGGETQYF. The CDR3 DNA follows: TGTGGAGGGGGCGAGACCCAGTACTTC.

V is TRBV6-5 and J is TRBJ1-2; D is possibly TRBD1 (5 bases). V dropped 2 bases and J dropped 8 bases, with 15 bases sitting between them. Looked up from germline, CDR1 is MNHEY and CDR2 is SVGAGI. CDR3 length equals 14 residues. The CDR3 here is CASSYAGAGEGYTF. The CDR3, as DNA: TGTGCCAGCAGTTACGCTGGGGCGGGGGAAGGCTACACCTTC.

V usage is TRBV4-2 and J usage is TRBJ2-1; 11 bases are a match to TRBD1. The CDR3 extends over 14 amino acids. Per the germline V gene, CDR1 is LGHNA and CDR2 is YNFKEQ. The junction had 4 bases not matched to a gene; V was cut back by 5 bases and J by 7 bases. The CDR3 is CASSGTGGKNEQFF. DNA for the CDR3: TGTGCCAGCAGCGGGACAGGGGGGAAAAATGAGCAGTTCTTC.

The CDR3 coding sequence is TGTGCCAGCAGCATTCAGGACATCTCCTACAATGAGCAGTTCTTC. Protein: CASSIQDISYNEQFF. The V and J genes are TRBV2 and TRBJ2-1; D might be TRBD1 (5 bases). The germline V gene has CDR1 SNHLY and CDR2 FYNNEI. Trimming shortened V by 6 bases and J by 0 bases, and 12 bases separated the two germline ends. The CDR3 length is 15 residues.

This chain connects TRBV5-1 to TRBJ2-2; D perhaps matches TRBD1 (6 bases). CDR1 and CDR2 (germline): SGHRS, YFSETQ. V was clipped by 2 bases and J by 1 base, with 9 bases between them. CDR3 size: 15 residues. CDR3 sequence reads: CASSFGTMNTGELFF. CDR3 bases: TGCGCCAGCAGCTTCGGGACAATGAACACCGGGGAGCTGTTTTTT. Full variable domain (outside the CDR3, taken from reference TRBV5-1 and TRBJ2-2): KAGVTQTPRYLIKTRGQQVTLSCSPISGHRSVSWYQQTPGQGLQFLFEYFSETQRNKGNFPGRFSGRQFSNSRSEMNVSTLELGDSALYLCASSFGTMNTGELFFGEGSRLTVL.

The chain employs TRBV16 and TRBJ2-2, with 7 positions matching TRBD1. The CDR3 runs 14 residues. Per the germline V gene, CDR1 is KGHSY and CDR2 is FQNENV. Germline trimming cut 4 bases from V and 9 bases from J; bases unmatched to any gene: 8. CDR3 nucleotides: TGTGCCAGCAGCCCACAGGGGAAGGCCAGGGAGCTGTTTTTT. Amino acids: CASSPQGKARELFF.

This sequence joins TRBV20-1 and TRBJ2-5; 10 bases align to TRBD2. V was clipped by 5 bases and J by 5 bases; unmatched bases: 11. The CDR3 sequence is 15 residues long. Germline V CDR1 and CDR2: DFQATT, SNEGSKA (reference sequence). CDR3 residues: CSARPSGSHRETQYF. The CDR3 nucleotides read TGCAGTGCTCGACCTAGCGGGAGTCACCGTGAGACCCAGTACTTC.

V and J are TRBV3-1 and TRBJ2-3; 7 nucleotides line up with TRBD2. CDR1 and CDR2 from the germline V gene are LGHDT and YNNKEL (reference sequence). The CDR3 extends over 15 amino acids. J lost 6 bases, V lost 1 base, and 7 bases had no gene match. CDR3 residues: CASSQGLAAVDTQYF. CDR3 coding DNA: TGTGCCAGCAGCCAAGGACTAGCTGCGGTGGATACGCAGTATTTT.

The chain links TRBV3-1 to TRBJ2-1; D is ambiguous. Looked up from germline, CDR1 is LGHDT and CDR2 is YNNKEL (reference sequence). The CDR3 totals 13 residues. V shed 2 bases and J shed 7 bases, with 9 bases lying between them. For the CDR3, the DNA is TGTGCCAGCAGCCAATATCCCGGAAATGAGCAGTTCTTC. Amino acids: CASSQYPGNEQFF.

This clonotype was detected a few times. The genes are TRBV4-3 and TRBJ2-3, with 9 bases fitting TRBD2. The CDR3 is 18 residues long. Germline CDR1 LGHNA, CDR2 YSLEER. V was clipped by 2 bases and J by 2 bases; unmatched bases: 11. The CDR3 DNA sequence: TGCGCCAGCAGCCAATTATCTAGGCGGGAGGGACTCACAGATACGCAGTATTTT. Translating gives CASSQLSRREGLTDTQYF.

V usage is TRBV12-3 or TRBV12-4 and J usage is TRBJ1-5, with D possibly being TRBD1 (6 bases). The CDR3 has 14 residues. Trimming removed 3 bases at V and 3 bases at J, with 9 bases between. The CDR3 region is CASSFWDTNQPQHF. The DNA for the CDR3 is TGTGCCAGCAGTTTCTGGGACACCAATCAGCCCCAGCATTTT.

The V gene is TRBV14, the J gene TRBJ2-1; D might be TRBD2 (6 bases). Trimming pared 3 bases from V and 6 bases from J, leaving 18 bases between. This CDR3 has 16 residues. Per the germline V gene, CDR1 is SGHDN and CDR2 is FVKESK. The CDR3 DNA is TGTGCCAGCAGCCACTCCCGACTAGTGGTCGGCAATGAGCAGTTCTTC. This gives the protein CASSHSRLVVGNEQFF.